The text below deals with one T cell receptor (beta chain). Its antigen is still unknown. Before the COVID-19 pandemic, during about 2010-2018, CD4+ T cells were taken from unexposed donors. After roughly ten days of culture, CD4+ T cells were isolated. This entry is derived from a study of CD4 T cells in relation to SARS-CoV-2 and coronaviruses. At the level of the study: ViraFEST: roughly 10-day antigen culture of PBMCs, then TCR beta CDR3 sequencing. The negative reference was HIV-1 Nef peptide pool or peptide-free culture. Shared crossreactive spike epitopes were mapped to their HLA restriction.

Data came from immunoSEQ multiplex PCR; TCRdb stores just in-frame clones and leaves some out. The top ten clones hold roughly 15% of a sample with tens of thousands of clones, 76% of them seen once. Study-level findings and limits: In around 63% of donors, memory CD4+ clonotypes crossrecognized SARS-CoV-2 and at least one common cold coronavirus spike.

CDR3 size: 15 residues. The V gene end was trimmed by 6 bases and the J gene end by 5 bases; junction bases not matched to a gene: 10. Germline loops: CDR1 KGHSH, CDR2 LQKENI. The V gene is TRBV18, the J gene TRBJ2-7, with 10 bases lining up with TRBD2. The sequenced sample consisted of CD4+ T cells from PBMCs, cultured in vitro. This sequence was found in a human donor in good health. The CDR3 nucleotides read TGTGCCAGCTCTGGGTCCCTAGCGGGAGACGACGAGCAGTACTTC. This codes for CASSGSLAGDDEQYF.